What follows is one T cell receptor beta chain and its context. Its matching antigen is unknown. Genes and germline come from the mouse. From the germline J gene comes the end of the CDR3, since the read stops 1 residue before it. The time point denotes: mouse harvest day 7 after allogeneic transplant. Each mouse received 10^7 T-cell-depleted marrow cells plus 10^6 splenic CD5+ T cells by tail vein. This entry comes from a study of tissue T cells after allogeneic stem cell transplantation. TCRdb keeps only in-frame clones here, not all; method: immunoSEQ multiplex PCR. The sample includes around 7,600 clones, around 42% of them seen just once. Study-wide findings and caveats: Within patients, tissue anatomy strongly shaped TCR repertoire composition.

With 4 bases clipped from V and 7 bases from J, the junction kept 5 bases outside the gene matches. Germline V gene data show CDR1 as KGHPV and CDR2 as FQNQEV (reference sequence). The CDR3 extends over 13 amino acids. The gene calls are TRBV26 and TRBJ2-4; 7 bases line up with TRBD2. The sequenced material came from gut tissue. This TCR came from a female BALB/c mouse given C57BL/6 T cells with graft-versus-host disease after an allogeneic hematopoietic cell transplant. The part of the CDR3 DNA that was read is TGTGCCAGCAGTCCCGGCCTGGGGGACACCTTGTAC. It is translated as CASSPGLGDTLY. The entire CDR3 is CASSPGLGDTLYF.